The clone carrying this T cell receptor (beta chain) was seen just once. Primers: 60 Vbeta forward and 13 Jbeta reverse. The table came from immunoSEQ multiplex PCR; TCRdb's copy has only in-frame clones and leaves some out. Of some 120,000 clones in the sample, approximately 74% were seen once. This CDR3 is built from 15 residues. Germline V CDR1 and CDR2: SGHRS, YFSETQ. V lost 3 bases, J lost 5 bases, and 18 bases lay in between. The data stem from a study of cytomegalovirus exposure and HLA in healthy donors. The sequenced material came from PBMCs. The chain joins TRBV5-1 to TRBJ2-7, with a weak D call TRBD2 (6 bases). This TCR derives from a man aged 35 to 55 in good health and CMV-seropositive. Here the CDR3 reads CASSSGLSLRDEQYF. DNA for the CDR3: TGCGCCAGCAGCTCGGGACTTTCCCTTCGGGACGAGCAGTACTTC.